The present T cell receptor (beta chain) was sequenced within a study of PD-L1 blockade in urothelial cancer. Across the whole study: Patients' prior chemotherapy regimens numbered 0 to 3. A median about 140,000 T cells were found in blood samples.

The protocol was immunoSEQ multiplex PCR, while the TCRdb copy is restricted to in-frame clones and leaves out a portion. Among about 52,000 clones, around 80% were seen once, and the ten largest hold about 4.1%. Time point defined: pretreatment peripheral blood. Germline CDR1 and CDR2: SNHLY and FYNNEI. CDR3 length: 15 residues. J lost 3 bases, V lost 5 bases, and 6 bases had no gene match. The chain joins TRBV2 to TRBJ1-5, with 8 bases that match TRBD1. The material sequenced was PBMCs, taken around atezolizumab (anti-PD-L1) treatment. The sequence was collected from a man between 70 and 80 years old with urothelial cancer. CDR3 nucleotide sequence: TGTGCCAGCAGTCGGGACAGGTCCTACAATCAGCCCCAGCATTTT. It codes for CASSRDRSYNQPQHF. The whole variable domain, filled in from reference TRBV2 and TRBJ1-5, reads EPEVTQTPSHQVTQMGQEVILRCVPISNHLYFYWYRQILGQKVEFLVSFYNNEISEKSEIFDDQFSVERPDGSNFTLKIRSTKLEDSAMYFCASSRDRSYNQPQHFGDGTRLSIL.